This T cell receptor beta chain is drawn from a study of OX40 agonist ivuxolimab in advanced cancers. Turning to the study itself: Patients with hepatocellular carcinoma, melanoma, renal cell or head and neck cancer made up the dose-escalation patients. Patients were about 83% male with ages about 20 to 79, mean 60.

Peripheral blood came from all dose cohorts at three timepoints. Method: immunoSEQ multiplex PCR; TCRdb's copy keeps in-frame clones and lacks some. The data hold more than 35,000 clones, with about 80% observed a single time. The J segment lost 3 bases and the V segment lost 3 bases, leaving 8 bases of the junction unmatched. CDR1 and CDR2 (germline): SGHTS, YDEGEE. This CDR3 spans 15 amino acids. The receptor was derived from an adult with an advanced solid tumor such as melanoma, head and neck, liver or kidney cancer. The V and J genes are TRBV5-8 and TRBJ2-7, with 8 bases lining up with TRBD1. The sequencing used CD4+ or CD8+ T cells sorted from blood, collected in a trial of the OX40 agonist ivuxolimab. CDR3 residues: CASSSSGTGFYEQYF. CDR3 bases: TGTGCCAGCAGCTCCTCCGGGACAGGCTTCTACGAGCAGTACTTC.